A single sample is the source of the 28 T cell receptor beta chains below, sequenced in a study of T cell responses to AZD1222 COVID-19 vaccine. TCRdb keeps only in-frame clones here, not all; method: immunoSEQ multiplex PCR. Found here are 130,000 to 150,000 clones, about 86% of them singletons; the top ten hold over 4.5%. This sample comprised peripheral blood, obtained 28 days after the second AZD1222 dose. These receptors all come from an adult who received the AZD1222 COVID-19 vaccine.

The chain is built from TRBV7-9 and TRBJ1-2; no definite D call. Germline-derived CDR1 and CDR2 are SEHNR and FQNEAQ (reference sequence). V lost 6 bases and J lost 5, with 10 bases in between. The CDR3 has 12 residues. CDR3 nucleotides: TGTGCCAGCAGAGGATCGACATATGGCTACACCTTC. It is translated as CASRGSTYGYTF.

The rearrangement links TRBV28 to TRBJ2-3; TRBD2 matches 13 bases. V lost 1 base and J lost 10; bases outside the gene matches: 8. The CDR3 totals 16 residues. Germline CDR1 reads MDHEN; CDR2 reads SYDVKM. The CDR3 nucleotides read TGTGCCAGCAGTTTATCAGGACTAGCGGGGGACCCTGCGCAGTATTTT. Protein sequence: CASSLSGLAGDPAQYF.

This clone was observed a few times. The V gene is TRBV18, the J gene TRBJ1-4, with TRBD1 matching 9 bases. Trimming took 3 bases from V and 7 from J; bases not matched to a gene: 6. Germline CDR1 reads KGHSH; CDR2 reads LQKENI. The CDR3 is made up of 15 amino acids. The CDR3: CASSPLQGAGEKLFF. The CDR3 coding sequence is TGTGCCAGCTCACCCCTACAGGGGGCAGGTGAAAAACTGTTTTTT.

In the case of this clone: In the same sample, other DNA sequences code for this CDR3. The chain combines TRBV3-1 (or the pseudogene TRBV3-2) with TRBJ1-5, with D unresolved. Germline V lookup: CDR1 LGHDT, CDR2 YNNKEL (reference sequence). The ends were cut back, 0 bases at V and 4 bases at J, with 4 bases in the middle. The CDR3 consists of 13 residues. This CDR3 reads CASSQDRNQPQHF. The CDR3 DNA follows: TGTGCCAGCAGCCAAGACCGAAATCAGCCCCAGCATTTT.

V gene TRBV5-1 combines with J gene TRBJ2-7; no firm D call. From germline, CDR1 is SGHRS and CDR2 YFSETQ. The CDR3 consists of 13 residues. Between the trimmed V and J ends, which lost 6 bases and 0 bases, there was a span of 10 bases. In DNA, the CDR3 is TGCGCCAGCACGTGGGGTCCCTCCTACGAGCAGTACTTC. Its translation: CASTWGPSYEQYF.

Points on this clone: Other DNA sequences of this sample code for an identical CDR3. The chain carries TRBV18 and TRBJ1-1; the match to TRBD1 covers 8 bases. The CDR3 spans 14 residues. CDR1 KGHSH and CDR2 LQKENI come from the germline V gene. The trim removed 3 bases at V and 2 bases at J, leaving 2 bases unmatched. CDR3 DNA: TGTGCCAGCTCACCGCAGGGGGCCAACACTGAAGCTTTCTTT. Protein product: CASSPQGANTEAFF.

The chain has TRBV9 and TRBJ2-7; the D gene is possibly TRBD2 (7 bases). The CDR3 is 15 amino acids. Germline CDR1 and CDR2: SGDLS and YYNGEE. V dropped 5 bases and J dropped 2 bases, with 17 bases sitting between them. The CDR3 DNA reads TGTGCCAGCAGTTTAGGGGGAGGGGCCCCCTACGAGCAGTACTTC. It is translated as CASSLGGGAPYEQYF.

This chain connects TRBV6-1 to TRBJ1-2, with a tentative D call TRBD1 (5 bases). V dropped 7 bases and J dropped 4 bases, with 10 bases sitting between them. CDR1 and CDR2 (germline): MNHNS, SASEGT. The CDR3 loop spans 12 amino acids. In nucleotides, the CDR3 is TGTGCCAGCACCTTAGACAGCTATGGCTACACCTTC. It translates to CASTLDSYGYTF.

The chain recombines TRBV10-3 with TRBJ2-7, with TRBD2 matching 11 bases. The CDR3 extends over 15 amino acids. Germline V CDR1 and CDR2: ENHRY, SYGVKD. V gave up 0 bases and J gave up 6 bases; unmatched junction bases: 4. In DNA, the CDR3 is TGTGCCATCAGTGAGTCGCTAGCGGGAGGCCGCGAGCAGTACTTC. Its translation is CAISESLAGGREQYF.

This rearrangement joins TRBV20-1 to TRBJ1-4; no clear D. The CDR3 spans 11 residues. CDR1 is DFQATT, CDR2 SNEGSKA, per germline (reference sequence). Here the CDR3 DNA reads TGCAGGGCCCTCGCTAATGAAAAACTGTTTTTT. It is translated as CRALANEKLFF.

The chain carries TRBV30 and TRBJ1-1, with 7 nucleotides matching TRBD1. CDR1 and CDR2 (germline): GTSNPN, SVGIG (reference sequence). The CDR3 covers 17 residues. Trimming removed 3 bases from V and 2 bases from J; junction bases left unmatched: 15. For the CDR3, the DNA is TGTGCCTGGAGCCCAATCTACAGGGGTGATGATAACACTGAAGCTTTCTTT. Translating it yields CAWSPIYRGDDNTEAFF.

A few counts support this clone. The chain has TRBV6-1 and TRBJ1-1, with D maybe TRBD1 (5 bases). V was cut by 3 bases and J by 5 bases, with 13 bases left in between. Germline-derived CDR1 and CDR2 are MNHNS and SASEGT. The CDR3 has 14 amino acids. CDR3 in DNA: TGTGCCAGCAGTGATTGGGCAGGGACGACTGAAGCTTTCTTT. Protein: CASSDWAGTTEAFF.

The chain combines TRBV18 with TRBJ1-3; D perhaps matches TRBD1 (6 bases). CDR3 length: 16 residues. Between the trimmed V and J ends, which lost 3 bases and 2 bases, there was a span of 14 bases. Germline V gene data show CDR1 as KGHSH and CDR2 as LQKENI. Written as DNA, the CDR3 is TGTGCCAGCTCACCCGGGTCGGGGGCTGCTGGAAACACCATATATTTT. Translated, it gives CASSPGSGAAGNTIYF.

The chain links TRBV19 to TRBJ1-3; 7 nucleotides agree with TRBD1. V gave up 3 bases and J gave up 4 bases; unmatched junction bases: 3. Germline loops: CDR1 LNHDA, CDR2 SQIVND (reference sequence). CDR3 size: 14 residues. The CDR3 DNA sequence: TGTGCCAGTAGTATGGGGACAGTGGGAAACACCATATATTTT. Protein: CASSMGTVGNTIYF.

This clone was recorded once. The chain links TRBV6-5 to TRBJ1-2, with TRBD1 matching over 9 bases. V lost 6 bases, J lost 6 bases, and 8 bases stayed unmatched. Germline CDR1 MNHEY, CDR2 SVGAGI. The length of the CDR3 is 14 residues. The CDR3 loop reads CASRKGTGFDGYTF. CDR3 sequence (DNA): TGTGCCAGCAGGAAGGGGACAGGGTTTGATGGCTACACCTTC.

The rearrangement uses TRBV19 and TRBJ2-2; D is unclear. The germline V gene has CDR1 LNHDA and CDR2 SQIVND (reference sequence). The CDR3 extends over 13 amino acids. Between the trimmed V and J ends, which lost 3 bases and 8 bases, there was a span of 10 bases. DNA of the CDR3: TGTGCCAGTAGTATCGTTGCTTCGGGGGAGCTGTTTTTT. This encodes CASSIVASGELFF.

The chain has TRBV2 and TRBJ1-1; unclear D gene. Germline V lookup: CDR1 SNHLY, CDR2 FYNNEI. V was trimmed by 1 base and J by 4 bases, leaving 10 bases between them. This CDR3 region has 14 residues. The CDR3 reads CASSEEGSATEAFF. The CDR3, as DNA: TGTGCCAGCAGTGAAGAGGGTAGTGCCACTGAAGCTTTCTTT.

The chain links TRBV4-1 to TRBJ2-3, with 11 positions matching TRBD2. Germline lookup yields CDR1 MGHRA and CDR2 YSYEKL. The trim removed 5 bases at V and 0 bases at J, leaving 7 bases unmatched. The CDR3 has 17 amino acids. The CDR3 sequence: CASSKGLAAPSTDTQYF. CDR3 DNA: TGCGCCAGCAGCAAGGGACTAGCGGCCCCTAGCACAGATACGCAGTATTTT.

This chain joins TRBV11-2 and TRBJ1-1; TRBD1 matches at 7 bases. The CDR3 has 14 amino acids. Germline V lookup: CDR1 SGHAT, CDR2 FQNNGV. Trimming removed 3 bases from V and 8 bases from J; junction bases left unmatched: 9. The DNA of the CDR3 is TGTGCCAGCAGCTTTTCCAGGGGGGGGGCCGAAGCTTTCTTT. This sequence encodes CASSFSRGGAEAFF.

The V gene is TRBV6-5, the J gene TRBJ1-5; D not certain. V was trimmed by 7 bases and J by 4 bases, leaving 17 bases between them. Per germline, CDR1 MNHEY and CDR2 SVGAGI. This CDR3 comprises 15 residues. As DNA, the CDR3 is TGTGCCAGCACCCCCCCAGGAGGAGGGAATCAGCCCCAGCATTTT. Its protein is CASTPPGGGNQPQHF.

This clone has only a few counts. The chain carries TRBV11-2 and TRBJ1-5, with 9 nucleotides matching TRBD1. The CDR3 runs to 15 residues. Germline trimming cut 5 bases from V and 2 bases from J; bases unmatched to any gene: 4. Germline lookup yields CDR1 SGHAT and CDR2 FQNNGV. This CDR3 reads CASSKGQGGNQPQHF. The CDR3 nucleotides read TGTGCCAGCAGCAAGGGACAGGGCGGCAATCAGCCCCAGCATTTT.

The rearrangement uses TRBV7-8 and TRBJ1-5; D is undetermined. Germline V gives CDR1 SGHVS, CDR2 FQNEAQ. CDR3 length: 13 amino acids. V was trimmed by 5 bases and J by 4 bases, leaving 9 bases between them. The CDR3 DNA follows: TGTGCCAGCAGCCTGACGGCAAATCAGCCCCAGCATTTT. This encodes CASSLTANQPQHF.

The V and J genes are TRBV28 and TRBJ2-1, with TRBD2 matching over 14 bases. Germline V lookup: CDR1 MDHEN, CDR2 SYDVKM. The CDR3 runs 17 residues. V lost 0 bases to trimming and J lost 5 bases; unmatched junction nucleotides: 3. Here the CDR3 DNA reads TGTGCCAGCAGTTTATGGGGACTAGCGGGGGCCAACAATGAGCAGTTCTTC. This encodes CASSLWGLAGANNEQFF.

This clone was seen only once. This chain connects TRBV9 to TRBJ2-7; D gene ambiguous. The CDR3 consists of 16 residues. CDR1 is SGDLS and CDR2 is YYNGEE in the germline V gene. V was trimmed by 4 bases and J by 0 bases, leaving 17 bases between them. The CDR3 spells CASSPRALGTSYEQYF. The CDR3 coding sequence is TGTGCCAGCAGCCCTCGGGCGTTAGGAACCTCCTACGAGCAGTACTTC.

For the CDR3, the DNA is TGTGCCAGCAGCCAGGGGGGAGGGAATGAGCAGTTCTTC. It yields the protein CASSQGGGNEQFF. This chain joins TRBV12-3 or TRBV12-4 and TRBJ2-1; D possibly uses TRBD1 or TRBD2 (7 bases each). The germline V and J ends were trimmed by 6 bases and 7 bases, with 13 bases remaining between them. The CDR3 is made up of 13 amino acids.

Here the CDR3 DNA reads TGTGCCAGCAGCCAAGGGGTCTACGAGCAGTACTTC. The encoded protein is CASSQGVYEQYF. This chain uses TRBV4-2 with TRBJ2-7; D unclear. V lost 1 base and J 3 bases, leaving 4 bases between the germline ends. The CDR3 extends over 12 amino acids. Germline loops: CDR1 LGHNA, CDR2 YNFKEQ.

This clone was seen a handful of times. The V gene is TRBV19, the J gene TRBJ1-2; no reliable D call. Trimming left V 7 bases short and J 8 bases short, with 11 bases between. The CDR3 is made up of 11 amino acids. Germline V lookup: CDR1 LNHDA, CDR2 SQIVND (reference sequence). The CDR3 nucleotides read TGTGCCAGTACTCCGGGAGCGGGCTACACCTTC. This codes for CASTPGAGYTF.

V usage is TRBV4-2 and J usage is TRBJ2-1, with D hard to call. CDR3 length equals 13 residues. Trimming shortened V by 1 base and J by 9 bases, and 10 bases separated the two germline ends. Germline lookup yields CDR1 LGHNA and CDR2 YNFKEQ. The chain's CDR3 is CASSQVSSTEQFF. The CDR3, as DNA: TGTGCCAGCAGCCAAGTTTCGTCCACTGAGCAGTTCTTC.